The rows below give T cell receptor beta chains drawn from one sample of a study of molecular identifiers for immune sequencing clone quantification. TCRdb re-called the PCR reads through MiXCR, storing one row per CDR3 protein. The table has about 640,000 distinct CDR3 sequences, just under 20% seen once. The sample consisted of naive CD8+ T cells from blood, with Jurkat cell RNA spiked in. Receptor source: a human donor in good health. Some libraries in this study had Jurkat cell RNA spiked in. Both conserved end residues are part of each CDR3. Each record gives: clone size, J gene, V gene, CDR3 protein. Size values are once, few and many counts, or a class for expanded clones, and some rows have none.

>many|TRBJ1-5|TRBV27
CASSLGVGQPQHF
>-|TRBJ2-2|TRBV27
CASSSRTGGRDLTGELFF
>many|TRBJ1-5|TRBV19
CASSIFFRGNQPQHF
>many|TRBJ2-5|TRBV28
CASSTRGNQETQYF
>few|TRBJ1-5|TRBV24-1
CATSEGTGSLGQPQHF
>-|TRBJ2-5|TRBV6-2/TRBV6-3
CASQPWSTQETQYF
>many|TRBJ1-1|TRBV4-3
CASSQDRSGLTEAFF
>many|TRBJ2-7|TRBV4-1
CASSRQGDNEQYF
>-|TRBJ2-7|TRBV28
CASSLYRESYEQCF
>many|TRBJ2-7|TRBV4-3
CASSQDTSGQYEQYF
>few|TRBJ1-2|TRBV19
CASSIGGADGYTF
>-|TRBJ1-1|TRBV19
CASSIKGRTEAFF
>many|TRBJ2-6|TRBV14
CASSLSLPGETGANVLTF
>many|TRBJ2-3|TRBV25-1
CASSDPLSESTDTQYF
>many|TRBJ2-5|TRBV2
CASSVARDYQETQYF
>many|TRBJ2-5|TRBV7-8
CASSLGLAGDQETQYF
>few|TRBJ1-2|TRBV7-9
CASSLADSSYGYTF
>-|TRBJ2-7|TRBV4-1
CASSHSLAGDYEQYF
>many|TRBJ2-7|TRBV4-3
CASSQDGATSNLRSEQYF
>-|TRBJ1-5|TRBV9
CASNVGGGNQPQHF
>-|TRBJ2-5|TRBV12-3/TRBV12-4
CASSHEGGHQETQYF
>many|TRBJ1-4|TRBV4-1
CASSQEEGSGEKLFF
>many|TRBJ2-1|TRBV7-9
CASSLRKDEQFF
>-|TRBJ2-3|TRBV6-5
CASSGARGDTDTQYF
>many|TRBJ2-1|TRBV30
CAWDSSGDNEQFF
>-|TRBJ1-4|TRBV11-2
CASSLLPPADRDDPNEKLFF
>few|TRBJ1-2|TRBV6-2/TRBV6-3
CASSSLHRDTNNYGYTF
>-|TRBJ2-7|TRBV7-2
CASRGSGGASYEQYF
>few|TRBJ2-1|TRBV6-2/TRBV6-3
CASSYQVGLAGSIGEQFF
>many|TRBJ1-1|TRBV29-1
CSVETRTGDTEAFF
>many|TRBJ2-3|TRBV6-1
CASRALLAGHTDTQYF
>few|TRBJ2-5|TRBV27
CASRATGALAETQYF
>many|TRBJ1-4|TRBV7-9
CASSSPTSPGKLFF
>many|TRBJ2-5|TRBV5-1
CASSYRGSQETQYF
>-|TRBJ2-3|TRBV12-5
CASGIWDFRGEDTQYF
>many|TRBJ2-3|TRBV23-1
CASSQSGGGGTDTQYF
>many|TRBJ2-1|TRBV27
CASRGRGQFF
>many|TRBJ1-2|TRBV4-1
CASSQESLSNYGYTF
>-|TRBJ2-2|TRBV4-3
CASTSPHGELFF
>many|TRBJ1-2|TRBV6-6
CASSYSGTGRSNYGYTF
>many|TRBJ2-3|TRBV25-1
CASEEDTQYF
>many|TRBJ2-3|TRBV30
CAWSGTGSATDTQYF
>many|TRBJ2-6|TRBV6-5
CASSYFSGITDRDLLSGANVLTF